This T cell receptor (beta chain) was recovered during a study of blood T cell repertoires in COVID-19. The wider study: From the United States, Italy and Spain came samples of acute and convalescent COVID-19.

Trimming stripped 0 bases from V and 4 bases from J, with 6 bases between. This CDR3 is built from 12 residues. Germline loops: CDR1 SQVTM, CDR2 ANQGSEA. Clones were sequenced by immunoSEQ multiplex PCR, and TCRdb holds only the in-frame ones, with some missing. This table has 100,000 to 120,000 clones, approximately 72% appearing once. V is TRBV29-1 and J is TRBJ1-2; no definite D call. The sequence came from a woman between 65 and 79 years old with acute or convalescent COVID-19. The sequencing input was peripheral blood. The CDR3 DNA reads as TGCAGCGTTGAAGACAGGTTCTATGGCTACACCTTC. Translated: CSVEDRFYGYTF.